The clone carrying this T cell receptor beta chain was detected only a few times. Its specificity is not known. Germline V lookup: CDR1 KGHSH, CDR2 LQKENI. The CDR3 covers 13 residues. The V segment lost 5 bases and the J segment 8 bases; nucleotides outside the gene matches: 2. The sample is drawn from a study of beta chain features in type 1 diabetes. Study-level findings and limits: All four CD4+ subsets of Type 1 diabetes patients contained TCRB CDR3s that were moderately but significantly shorter. The similarity of naive, central memory and Treg TCRB repertoires appeared greater among patients than among healthy donors. Possibly, sequencing cDNA over-represented cells that had high TCR expression levels.

The collection from each donor was one heparinised blood draw averaging roughly 100 mL. Once sorted, every population was more than 98% pure. All of the isolated RNA was reverse transcribed, so expressed TCRB transcripts were sequenced. Sequencing used immunoSEQ multiplex PCR; TCRdb keeps in-frame clones, though not all of them. The sample lists 200,000 to 250,000 clones, approximately 15% seen once, with about 0.02% in the top ten. The TCR sequence derives from a man younger than 40 with type 1 diabetes. Sequenced input: naive CD4+ T cells from blood. The chain uses TRBV18 and TRBJ1-6, with 8 bases matching TRBD1. As DNA, the CDR3 is TGTGCCAGCTCAATACAGGGGGATTCACCCCTCCACTTT. Its translation is CASSIQGDSPLHF.